Listed here are 9 T cell receptor beta chains from one sample, sequenced in a study of spatial heterogeneity in lung cancer. Whole-study findings and limits: In tumors, expanded intratumoral alpha and beta TCR counts tracked mutation counts.

Each CDR3 protein is one row after TCRdb ran MiXCR on the 5' RACE reads. The table records about 9,800 distinct CDR3 sequences, roughly half of them present only once. These receptors have no identified antigens. Time point described: sample taken at primary tumor resection. The source was lung tumor tissue, collected at surgery. The receptor source for this set is a female donor with early-stage non-small cell lung cancer.

This clonotype appeared a few times. The chain carries TRBV7-9 and TRBJ1-2; a weak D match, TRBD1 (5 bases). Looked up from germline, CDR1 is SEHNR and CDR2 is FQNEAQ (reference sequence). The V gene lost 5 bases and the J gene lost 4 bases, with 11 bases spanning the gap. The CDR3 loop spans 13 amino acids. This chain's CDR3 is CASSTGQRYGYTF. The CDR3 nucleotides read TGTGCCAGCAGCACCGGACAACGCTATGGCTACACCTTC.

The chain has TRBV9 and TRBJ1-2; D remains unclear. This CDR3 contains 13 residues. Germline V lookup: CDR1 SGDLS, CDR2 YYNGEE. V was pared by 0 bases and J by 2 bases, with 5 bases between. The CDR3 sequence is CASSVVQNYGYTF. For the CDR3, the DNA is TGTGCCAGCAGCGTAGTACAGAACTATGGCTACACCTTC.

This clonotype appeared once. The chain recombines TRBV9 with TRBJ2-7; D remains ambiguous. CDR1 SGDLS and CDR2 YYNGEE come from the germline V gene. V lost 0 bases and J 7 bases, leaving 14 bases between the germline ends. The length of the CDR3 is 14 residues. The CDR3 is CASSVDNSPWEQYF. In DNA, the CDR3 is TGTGCCAGCAGCGTAGACAACAGTCCATGGGAGCAGTACTTC.

The V call is TRBV12-3 or TRBV12-4, the J call TRBJ1-5; D is undetermined. Trimming shortened V by 6 bases and J by 6 bases, and 12 bases separated the two germline ends. The CDR3 is made up of 13 amino acids. The CDR3 region is CASSRMAAQPQHF. The CDR3 DNA reads as TGTGCCAGCAGCCGTATGGCGGCTCAGCCCCAGCATTTT.

The chain is built from TRBV28 and TRBJ1-3; unclear D gene. This CDR3 is built from 14 residues. CDR1 MDHEN and CDR2 SYDVKM come from the germline V gene. Trimming took 6 bases from V and 0 from J, leaving 9 bases between them. The CDR3 coding sequence is TGTGCCAGCAGACCCGGCACCTCTGGAAACACCATATATTTT. Encoded protein: CASRPGTSGNTIYF.

The rearrangement joins TRBV3-1 to TRBJ2-1; maybe TRBD1 (6 bases). CDR1 is LGHDT and CDR2 is YNNKEL in the germline V gene (reference sequence). Trimming took off 0 bases at V and 4 bases at J, with 10 bases between the two ends. The CDR3 has 15 amino acids. For the CDR3, the DNA is TGTGCCAGCAGCCAAGAGGGGACACCTTACAATGAGCAGTTCTTC. Its translation is CASSQEGTPYNEQFF.

The chain employs TRBV27 and TRBJ2-5, with D possibly matching TRBD2 (6 bases). Between the trimmed V and J ends, which lost 5 bases and 5 bases, there was a span of 15 bases. Germline CDR1 and CDR2: MNHEY and SMNVEV (reference sequence). The CDR3 totals 14 residues. In nucleotides, the CDR3 is TGTGCCAGCAGTCCAAGGCCACGGGGGGAGACCCAGTACTTC. Translating gives CASSPRPRGETQYF.

The rearrangement links TRBV29-1 to TRBJ1-5; D is perhaps TRBD1 (5 bases). Trimming removed 7 bases from V and 9 bases from J, with 19 bases in between. The germline V gene encodes CDR1 SQVTM and CDR2 ANQGSEA. CDR3 size: 13 residues. CDR3 sequence reads: CSAVWWGRWPQHF. The CDR3 nucleotides are TGCAGCGCAGTGTGGTGGGGGAGATGGCCCCAGCATTTT.

DNA of the CDR3: TGTGCCAGCGGGGTGGAGTCCTACAATGAGCAGTTCTTC. This codes for CASGVESYNEQFF. The chain couples TRBV2 to TRBJ2-1; D uncertain. This CDR3 has 13 residues. V was trimmed by 8 bases and J by 1 base, leaving 9 bases between them. The germline V gene encodes CDR1 SNHLY and CDR2 FYNNEI.